The 25 T cell receptor beta chains below were found in one sample sequenced in a study of T cells in Graves' hyperthyroidism and ophthalmopathy. Authors of the study amplified TCR beta CDR3 regions from RNA transcripts. A first-round RT-PCR of the TCR CDR3 used the HTBI primer set. TCRdb processed the multiplex PCR reads anew with MiXCR; each CDR3 protein has one entry. The data hold hundreds of thousands of distinct CDR3 sequences, with about 18% observed a single time. Specimen: blood. The receptor set was obtained from a woman in her late teens or twenties with Graves' hyperthyroidism.

V usage is TRBV2 and J usage is TRBJ1-2, with TRBD1 as a possible D gene (5 bases). This CDR3 comprises 11 residues. Germline V gene lookup returns CDR1 SNHLY and CDR2 FYNNEI. Trimming cost V 6 bases and J 10 bases, with 12 bases left between them. CDR3 residues: CASSSDSYYTF. The CDR3 DNA reads TGTGCCAGCAGCTCTGACAGCTACTACACCTTC.

In this sample, this clonotype turned up many times. The gene calls are TRBV29-1 and TRBJ1-3; D possibly corresponds to TRBD1 (5 bases). Trimming shortened V by 7 bases and J by 4 bases, and 17 bases separated the two germline ends. The CDR3 totals 14 residues. Germline V lookup: CDR1 SQVTM, CDR2 ANQGSEA. CDR3 loop: CSAVDWGSGNTIYF. The CDR3 region has the DNA TGCAGCGCTGTGGATTGGGGCTCCGGAAACACCATATATTTT.

This clonotype was counted at least ten times. This chain uses TRBV6-2 or TRBV6-3 with TRBJ1-5, with D hard to call. The germline V gene encodes CDR1 MNHEY and CDR2 SVGEGT. The CDR3 covers 17 residues. Between the trimmed V and J ends, which lost 6 bases and 0 bases, there was a span of 18 bases. In nucleotides, the CDR3 is TGTGCCAGCAGCCCGGCCGGTGCCCGGGGTAGCAATCAGCCCCAGCATTTT. This codes for CASSPAGARGSNQPQHF.

This clonotype was observed at least ten times. The J gene is TRBJ1-5, the V gene TRBV19; no firm D call. CDR1 and CDR2 (germline): LNHDA, SQIVND (reference sequence). Deletions cut 3 bases from V and 0 bases from J, with 6 bases between. This CDR3 region has 14 residues. The CDR3: CASSISDSNQPQHF. The CDR3 DNA follows: TGTGCCAGTAGTATCAGCGATAGCAATCAGCCCCAGCATTTT.

The chain couples TRBV18 to TRBJ1-1; D gene unclear. CDR3 length equals 17 residues. V dropped 0 bases and J dropped 1 base, with 15 bases sitting between them. Germline V gene data show CDR1 as KGHSH and CDR2 as LQKENI. The DNA of the CDR3 is TGTGCCAGCTCACCACCGGTAGGAGTCAGGACGAACACTGAAGCTTTCTTT. Translation gives CASSPPVGVRTNTEAFF. The full variable domain, in which reference TRBV18 and TRBJ1-1 provide the parts outside the CDR3, is NAGVMQNPRHLVRRRGQEARLRCSPMKGHSHVYWYRQLPEEGLKFMVYLQKENIIDESGMPKERFSAEFPKEGPSILRIQQVVRGDSAAYFCASSPPVGVRTNTEAFFGQGTRLTVV.

Points on this clonotype: This sequence may be a read error, since a much larger clone differs from it by one base. The chain links TRBV5-6 to TRBJ2-7, with D possibly TRBD1 on 6 matching bases. The CDR3 covers 15 residues. The V end was cut by 1 base, the J end by 3 bases, with 14 bases between. The germline CDR1 and CDR2 sequences are SGHDT and YYEEEE. CDR3 amino acids: CASSLIGSGDYEQYF. The DNA for the CDR3 is TGTGCCAGCAGCTTGATAGGTTCAGGGGACTACGAGCAGTACTTC.

This clonotype came up many times. The chain's CDR3 is CASSNGLTNTGELFF. The CDR3 DNA reads as TGTGCCAGCAGCAACGGACTGACGAACACCGGGGAGCTGTTTTTT. The chain combines TRBV7-9 with TRBJ2-2; TRBD2 is a possible D gene (5 bases). With 5 bases removed from V and 0 bases from J, the gap between germline ends came to 10 bases. The CDR3 has 15 residues. The germline CDR1 and CDR2 sequences are SEHNR and FQNEAQ (reference sequence).

The rearrangement joins TRBV6-1 to TRBJ2-6; D is possibly TRBD2 (6 bases). Germline V lookup: CDR1 MNHNS, CDR2 SASEGT. V shed 2 bases and J shed 5 bases, with 10 bases lying between them. There are 15 residues in the CDR3. CDR3 amino acids: CASSEPGRRANVLTF. The CDR3 region has the DNA TGTGCCAGCAGTGAACCGGGGAGGAGGGCCAACGTCCTGACTTTC.

The sample holds many counts of this clonotype. This chain connects TRBV24-1 to TRBJ1-1; D remains unclear. Germline assignment: CDR1 KGHDR and CDR2 SFDVKD. V lost 7 bases to trimming and J lost 8 bases, with 7 bases between them. The CDR3 loop spans 10 amino acids. The CDR3: CATRRFEAFF. As DNA, the CDR3 is TGTGCCACCAGGAGATTCGAAGCTTTCTTT.

In nucleotides, the CDR3 is TGTGCCTGGAGTGGCAGGGCCTACGAGCAGTACTTC. It specifies CAWSGRAYEQYF. This chain uses TRBV30 with TRBJ2-7; possibly TRBD1 for D (5 bases). V lost 1 base and J 2 bases, leaving 6 bases between the germline ends. The CDR3 consists of 12 residues. Germline CDR1 and CDR2: GTSNPN and SVGIG (reference sequence). Together with reference TRBV30 and TRBJ2-7, the CDR3 gives the full variable domain: SQTIHQWPATLVQPVGSPLSLECTVEGTSNPNLYWYRQAAGRGLQLLFYSVGIGQISSEVPQNLSASRPQDRQFILSSKKLLLSDSGFYLCAWSGRAYEQYFGPGTRLTVT.

This clonotype turned up a few times. This rearrangement joins TRBV6-4 to TRBJ2-6; D is unclear. CDR3 size: 15 residues. The germline V gene encodes CDR1 MRHNA and CDR2 SNTAGT. With 8 bases removed from V and 0 bases from J, the gap between germline ends came to 11 bases. CDR3 protein: CASGTVSSGANVLTF. The CDR3 DNA follows: TGTGCCAGCGGAACAGTTAGCTCTGGGGCCAACGTCCTGACTTTC.

This chain links TRBV2 with TRBJ1-1, with a weak D call TRBD1 (5 bases). Per the germline V gene, CDR1 is SNHLY and CDR2 is FYNNEI. This CDR3 spans 10 amino acids. Deletions cut 10 bases from V and 10 bases from J, with 13 bases between. CDR3 protein: CATVQGGAFF. The CDR3 DNA follows: TGTGCCACGGTTCAGGGAGGAGCTTTCTTT.

This clonotype came up many times. The chain recombines TRBV6-5 with TRBJ2-7; a weak D match, TRBD1 (6 bases). CDR3 length: 15 amino acids. The ends were cut back, 1 base at V and 3 bases at J, with 13 bases in the middle. CDR1 is MNHEY, CDR2 SVGAGI, per germline. The CDR3: CASSYLDRFGYEQYF. The CDR3 DNA reads as TGTGCCAGCAGTTACTTAGACAGGTTTGGCTACGAGCAGTACTTC.

This clonotype occurred a few times. This chain links TRBV3-1 with TRBJ1-1, with TRBD1 identical over 8 bases. The CDR3 is made up of 19 amino acids. Germline CDR1 is LGHDT and CDR2 is YNNKEL (reference sequence). Trimming cost V 0 bases and J 3 bases; bases outside gene matches: 15. The CDR3 DNA follows: TGTGCCAGCAGCCAAGAGAGACCTAAAAGGACAGGGAAGTACACTGAAGCTTTCTTT. It is translated as CASSQERPKRTGKYTEAFF.

This clonotype was observed at least ten times. The genes are TRBV12-3 or TRBV12-4 and TRBJ2-5; D not certain. The CDR3 covers 14 residues. The germline V and J ends were trimmed by 2 bases and 2 bases, with 9 bases remaining between them. This CDR3 reads CASSLRRAQETQYF. The CDR3 bases are TGTGCCAGCAGTTTAAGGAGAGCGCAAGAGACCCAGTACTTC.

This clonotype showed up many times. The chain recombines TRBV12-3 or TRBV12-4 with TRBJ1-3, with D possibly matching TRBD1 (5 bases). Trimming took 3 bases from V and 8 from J, leaving 14 bases between them. The CDR3 is 14 residues long. The CDR3 loop is CASSLGAGAYTIYF. The CDR3 nucleotides read TGTGCCAGCAGTTTGGGCGCCGGGGCCTACACCATATATTTT.

This clonotype was detected ten times or more. The CDR3 DNA sequence: TGTGCCATCAAGACAGAAGCTAACTATGGCTACACCTTC. Translating gives CAIKTEANYGYTF. The chain recombines TRBV10-3 with TRBJ1-2; D is perhaps TRBD1 (5 bases). The CDR3 runs 13 residues. With 7 bases removed from V and 0 bases from J, the gap between germline ends came to 9 bases. CDR1 is ENHRY, CDR2 SYGVKD, per germline.

In this sample, this clonotype turned up many times. The chain is built from TRBV10-2 and TRBJ2-7; D might be TRBD1 (6 bases). V was shortened by 6 bases and J by 3 bases, with 15 bases between the two germline ends. This CDR3 comprises 14 residues. The germline CDR1 and CDR2 sequences are WSHSY and SAAADI. The CDR3 loop is CASRRRTEIYEQYF. The CDR3, as DNA: TGCGCCAGCAGGAGGAGGACAGAGATCTACGAGCAGTACTTC.

This clonotype was observed at least ten times. V and J are TRBV7-2 and TRBJ2-7; D remains unclear. The length of the CDR3 is 15 residues. V dropped 2 bases and J dropped 5 bases, with 16 bases sitting between them. Germline V CDR1 and CDR2: SGHTA, FQGNSA. The CDR3 protein is CASSLFGTEQHEQYF. CDR3 bases: TGTGCCAGCAGCTTATTCGGAACAGAACAACACGAGCAGTACTTC.

There are many counts of this clonotype. The gene calls are TRBV12-3 or TRBV12-4 and TRBJ1-2; 7 nucleotides align to TRBD1. V dropped 6 bases and J dropped 6; count of bases not matched to a gene: 13. The CDR3 extends over 15 amino acids. The DNA for the CDR3 is TGTGCCAGCAGCCAACCTACGGGGCAGGGGGATGGCTACACCTTC. It specifies CASSQPTGQGDGYTF.

This clonotype turned up a few times. The chain uses TRBV20-1 and TRBJ2-2; D is unresolved. The CDR3 contains 13 residues. The germline V gene has CDR1 DFQATT and CDR2 SNEGSKA (reference sequence). The V gene lost 6 bases and the J gene lost 0 bases, with 8 bases spanning the gap. CDR3 in DNA: TGCAGTGCCACGACCCCGAACACCGGGGAGCTGTTTTTT. Amino acids: CSATTPNTGELFF.

This clonotype has ten or more counts. V gene TRBV20-1 combines with J gene TRBJ1-2; 7 positions agree with TRBD1. The ends lost 0 bases at V and 4 bases at J; junction bases unmatched: 11. The CDR3 is made up of 16 amino acids. Germline-derived CDR1 and CDR2 are DFQATT and SNEGSKA (reference sequence). The CDR3 nucleotides read TGCAGTGCTAGAGATCTGGGGCAGGGGGAAGCCTATGGCTACACCTTC. This gives the protein CSARDLGQGEAYGYTF.

Remarks on this clonotype: One junction end disagrees with the germline gene, perhaps due to a read error. V usage is TRBV30 and J usage is TRBJ1-6; the D is unclear. The germline V gene encodes CDR1 GTSNPN and CDR2 SVGIG (reference sequence). This CDR3 comprises 15 residues. The CDR3 region is CAWSRKSSYNSPLHF. Written as DNA, the CDR3 is TGTGCCTGGAGTAGGAAAAGCTCCTATAATTCACCCCTCCACTTC.

This clonotype has at least ten counts. The chain uses TRBV12-3 or TRBV12-4 and TRBJ1-5; D possibly corresponds to TRBD1 (6 bases). The CDR3 totals 14 residues. Between the trimmed V and J ends, which lost 6 bases and 7 bases, there was a span of 16 bases. In DNA, the CDR3 is TGTGCCAGCAGATGGGGGCCAGAAGGGCAGCCCCAGCATTTT. Its protein is CASRWGPEGQPQHF.

This clonotype was seen many times. The chain has TRBV3-1 and TRBJ1-1, with 8 nucleotides matching TRBD1. The CDR3 is 16 amino acids. The V segment lost 4 bases and the J segment 2 bases; nucleotides outside the gene matches: 9. The V gene's germline CDR1 is LGHDT and CDR2 YNNKEL (reference sequence). CDR3 loop: CASSRTRTGSNTEAFF. In nucleotides, the CDR3 is TGTGCCAGCAGCCGCACGAGGACAGGGTCTAACACTGAAGCTTTCTTT.